The following is a T cell receptor beta chain sequence with its context. Its cognate antigen has yet to be identified. No base-level quality is on record; no much larger clone is a single base apart. The data originate from a study of control samples from healthy donors and cancer patients (dated by TCRdb to about 2020). Libraries were constructed by the immunoSEQ multiplex PCR assay. The source is immuneACCESS, and TCRdb retained only in-frame sequences with V and J called. Part of the clones is not carried over; for the studies checked, unresolved V genes explain less than half of this, and the remainder is unexplained. The sample yields 100,000 to 150,000 clones; approximately 92% were counted once. Over 0.5% of the sample goes to the ten largest clones. The specimen sequenced was PBMCs. The TCR was taken from a man older than 75 with head and neck cancer.

The CDR3 sequence is CASSLGLAGGHSGANVLTF. The bases read TGCGCCAGCAGCTTAGGACTAGCGGGGGGGCACTCTGGGGCCAACGTCCTGACTTTC. This receptor chain uses TRBV5-1 and TRBJ2-6, and TRBD2 aligns with 15 junction nucleotides. CDR1 and CDR2 are read off the germline V gene as SGHRS and YFSETQ. The CDR3, from cysteine to phenylalanine, totals 19 residues. Only the CDR3 DNA is retained, 57 bases long and in frame from the first base. For this chain, trimming is 2 bases at the V end and 0 bases at the J end, and the number of junction bases without a gene match is 3.